Here is one TCR beta chain with its context. These data come from a study of shared clonotypes between healthy human individuals. CDR1 is SGHTA, CDR2 FQGTGA, per germline. This CDR3 is built from 16 residues. V dropped 5 bases and J dropped 3 bases, with 17 bases sitting between them. Sequenced by immunoSEQ multiplex PCR; TCRdb stores in-frame clones only, minus some. The sample lists about 1.5 million clones; nearly 99% were seen once. V usage is TRBV7-3 and J usage is TRBJ2-1; a weak D match, TRBD1 (6 bases). The TCR sequence derives from a man aged 30-40 years in good health. Input material: naive CD4+ T cells sorted from blood. Regarding subset: CD45RA+ positively selected. The CDR3 coding sequence is TGTGCCAGCAGCCCTTACAGGGCTAGTGGCTACAATGAGCAGTTCTTC. This gives the protein CASSPYRASGYNEQFF.